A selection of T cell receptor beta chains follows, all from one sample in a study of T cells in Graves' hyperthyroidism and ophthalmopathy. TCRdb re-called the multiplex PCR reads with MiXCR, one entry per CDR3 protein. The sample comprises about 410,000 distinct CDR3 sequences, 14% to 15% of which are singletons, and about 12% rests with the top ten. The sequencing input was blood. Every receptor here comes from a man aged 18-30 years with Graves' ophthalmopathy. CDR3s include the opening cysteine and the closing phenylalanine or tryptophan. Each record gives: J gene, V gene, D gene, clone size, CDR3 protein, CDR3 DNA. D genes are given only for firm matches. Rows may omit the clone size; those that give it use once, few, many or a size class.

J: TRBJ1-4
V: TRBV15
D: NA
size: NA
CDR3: CATKRDTTNEKLFF
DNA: TGTGCCACCAAGCGGGACACAACTAATGAAAAACTGTTTTTT

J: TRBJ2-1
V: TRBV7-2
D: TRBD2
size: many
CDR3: CASRLAGGPLNEQFF
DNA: TGTGCCAGCAGATTAGCGGGGGGCCCCCTCAATGAGCAGTTCTTC

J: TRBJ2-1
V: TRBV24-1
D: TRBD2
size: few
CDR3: CATSDLRSSGILNEQFF
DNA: TGTGCCACCAGTGATCTCCGGTCTAGCGGGATTCTCAATGAGCAGTTCTTC

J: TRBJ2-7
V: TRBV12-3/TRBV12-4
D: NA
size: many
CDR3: CASRTPVYEQYF
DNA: TGTGCCAGCAGGACCCCGGTATACGAGCAGTACTTC

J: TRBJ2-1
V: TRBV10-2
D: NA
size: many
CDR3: CASSEPQGNEQFF
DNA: TGCGCCAGCAGTGAGCCCCAGGGAAATGAGCAGTTCTTC

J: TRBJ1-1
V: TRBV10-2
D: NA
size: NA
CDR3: CASSESGGGNTEAFF
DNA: TGCGCCAGCAGTGAGAGCGGGGGGGGTAACACTGAAGCTTTCTTT

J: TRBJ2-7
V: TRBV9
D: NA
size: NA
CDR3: CASSVGGPGGEQYF
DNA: TGTGCCAGCAGCGTAGGCGGGCCAGGGGGGGAGCAGTACTTC

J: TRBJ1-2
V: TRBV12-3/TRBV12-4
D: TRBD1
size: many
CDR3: CASSITGTGGRAVQDGSGGYTF
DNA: TGTGCCAGCAGTATCACCGGGACAGGGGGCCGGGCGGTTCAGGACGGTTCAGGTGGCTACACCTTC

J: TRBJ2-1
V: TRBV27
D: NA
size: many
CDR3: CASSRGLRINEQFF
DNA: TGTGCCAGCAGTAGAGGACTACGAATCAATGAGCAGTTCTTC

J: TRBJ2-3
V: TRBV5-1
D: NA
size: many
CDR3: CASSLTWDGLTDTQYF
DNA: TGCGCCAGCAGCTTGACCTGGGACGGGCTCACAGATACGCAGTATTTT

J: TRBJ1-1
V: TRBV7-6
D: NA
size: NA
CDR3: CASRPPGTYTEAFF
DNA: TGTGCCAGCAGACCCCCCGGGACTTATACTGAAGCTTTCTTT

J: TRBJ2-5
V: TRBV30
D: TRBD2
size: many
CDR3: CAWTSGSVETQYF
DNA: TGTGCCTGGACTAGCGGGAGTGTAGAGACCCAGTACTTC

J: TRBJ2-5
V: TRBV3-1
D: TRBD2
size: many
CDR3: CASSQDLGTSGETQYF
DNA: TGTGCCAGCAGCCAAGATCTGGGGACTAGCGGAGAGACCCAGTACTTC

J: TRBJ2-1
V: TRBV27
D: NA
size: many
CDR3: CASARRGNNEQFF
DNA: TGTGCCAGCGCGCGGAGGGGAAACAATGAGCAGTTCTTC

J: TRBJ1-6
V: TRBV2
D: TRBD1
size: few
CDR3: CASSDSGTGVSPLHF
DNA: TGTGCCAGCAGTGATTCCGGGACAGGGGTCTCACCCCTCCACTTT

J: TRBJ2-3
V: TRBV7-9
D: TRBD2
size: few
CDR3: CASSGRGDGADTQYF
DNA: TGTGCCAGCAGCGGCCGGGGGGATGGGGCAGATACGCAGTATTTT

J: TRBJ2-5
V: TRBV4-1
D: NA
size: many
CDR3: CASSQVSWETQYF
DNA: TGCGCCAGCAGCCAAGTTAGTTGGGAGACCCAGTACTTC

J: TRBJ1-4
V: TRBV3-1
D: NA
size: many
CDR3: CASSQDQVNEKLFF
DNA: TGTGCCAGCAGCCAAGATCAAGTTAATGAAAAACTGTTTTTT

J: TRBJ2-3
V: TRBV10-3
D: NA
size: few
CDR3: CAARDQRTDTQYF
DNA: TGTGCCGCCCGGGATCAGCGTACAGATACGCAGTATTTT

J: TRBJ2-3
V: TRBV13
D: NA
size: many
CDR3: CASTSPDRYTDTQYF
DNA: TGTGCCAGCACCTCCCCCGACAGGTACACAGATACGCAGTATTTT

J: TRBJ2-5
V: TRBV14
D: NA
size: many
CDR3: CASSYREGSWETQYF
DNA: TGTGCCAGCAGCTACAGGGAAGGAAGCTGGGAGACCCAGTACTTC

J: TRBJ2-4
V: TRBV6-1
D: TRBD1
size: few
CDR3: CASRPGQGFSQYF
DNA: TGTGCCAGCAGGCCGGGACAGGGTTTTTCTCAGTACTTC

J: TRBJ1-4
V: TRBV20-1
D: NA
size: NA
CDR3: CSARKFGIFSGNEKLFF
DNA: TGCAGTGCTAGAAAATTTGGGATTTTTTCGGGGAACGAAAAACTGTTTTTT

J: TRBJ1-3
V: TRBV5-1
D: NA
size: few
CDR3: CASSYDRFSGNTIYF
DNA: TGCGCCAGCAGCTACGACAGGTTCTCTGGAAACACCATATATTTT

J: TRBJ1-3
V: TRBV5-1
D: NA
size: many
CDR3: CASSLGGAAGNTIYF
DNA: TGCGCCAGCAGCTTGGGTGGGGCGGCTGGAAACACCATATATTTT

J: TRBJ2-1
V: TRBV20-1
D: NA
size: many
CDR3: CSASFYNEQFF
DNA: TGCAGTGCTTCTTTCTACAATGAGCAGTTCTTC

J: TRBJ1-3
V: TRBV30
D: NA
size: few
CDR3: CAWRHGNTIYF
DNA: TGTGCCTGGAGACACGGAAACACCATATATTTT